These 7 T cell receptor beta chains were all obtained from the same sample, sequenced in a study of human T cells and chemical hapten exposure. Time point described: pre-sensitization, week 0. The treatment denotes: therapeutic diphenylcyclopropenone sensitization with weekly scalp DPC. TCRdb redid the calling of the RACE reads with MiXCR, one entry per CDR3 protein. The sample records a few hundred thousand distinct CDR3 sequences, around 5.5% being singletons. This material consisted of whole blood, taken in connection with sensitization to the hapten diphenylcyclopropenone (DPC). The receptors derive from a woman aged 18-30 years with alopecia areata. Some clones in this sample may be carry-over from other donors' samples.

This clonotype has a handful of counts. This chain joins TRBV10-3 and TRBJ2-6; TRBD1 aligns across 11 bases. Germline V CDR1 and CDR2: ENHRY, SYGVKD. The CDR3 is 16 residues long. J gave up 0 bases and V 6 bases, and 1 base lay outside the gene matches. The DNA of the CDR3 is TGTGCCATCAGCGGACAGGGGGCCTCTGGGGCCAACGTCCTGACTTTC. Residues: CAISGQGASGANVLTF.

The chain carries TRBV12-3 or TRBV12-4 and TRBJ1-4, with 9 bases fitting TRBD1. The V and J ends lost 6 bases and 4 bases, in that order; junction bases with no gene match: 3. The CDR3 totals 14 residues. The CDR3 DNA follows: TGTGCCAGCAGGACAGGGGGGTTTAATGAAAAACTGTTTTTT. It specifies CASRTGGFNEKLFF.

This clonotype showed up many times. V and J are TRBV7-2 and TRBJ1-1; 7 bases map to TRBD1. With 4 bases clipped from V and 3 bases from J, the junction kept 8 bases outside the gene matches. Looked up from germline, CDR1 is SGHTA and CDR2 is FQGNSA. This CDR3 contains 15 residues. The CDR3 is CASSSQGRGYTEAFF. In DNA, the CDR3 is TGTGCCAGCAGCTCACAGGGGAGGGGGTACACTGAAGCTTTCTTT.

This clonotype was counted at least ten times. The chain combines TRBV4-3 with TRBJ2-5; D is perhaps TRBD2 (6 bases). There are 15 residues in the CDR3. Germline loops: CDR1 LGHNA, CDR2 YSLEER. With 0 bases removed from V and 5 bases from J, the gap between germline ends came to 13 bases. The CDR3 sequence is CASSQDRYSGETQYF. CDR3 DNA sequence: TGCGCCAGCAGCCAAGACCGATACAGCGGGGAGACCCAGTACTTC.

V and J are TRBV27 and TRBJ1-2; D not certain. This CDR3 is 13 amino acids long. Trimming took 4 bases from V and 3 from J, leaving 9 bases between them. Germline V gene data show CDR1 as MNHEY and CDR2 as SMNVEV (reference sequence). The CDR3: CASSSASDYGYTF. The CDR3 DNA reads TGTGCCAGCAGTTCGGCCAGTGACTATGGCTACACCTTC.

In this sample, this clonotype turned up a few times. The chain employs TRBV5-1 and TRBJ1-1; 12 bases fit TRBD1. The CDR3 consists of 16 residues. With 4 bases clipped from V and 11 bases from J, the junction kept 15 bases outside the gene matches. Germline CDR1 reads SGHRS; CDR2 reads YFSETQ. The CDR3: CASSPGDRGQTGRAFF. The DNA for the CDR3 is TGCGCCAGCAGCCCCGGGGACAGGGGGCAAACCGGACGCGCTTTCTTT.

The V and J genes are TRBV3-1 and TRBJ1-2; 8 bases are a match to TRBD1. This CDR3 is 14 amino acids long. Trimming at V came to 7 bases and at J to 7 bases, leaving 11 bases not matched to a gene. Germline CDR1 and CDR2: LGHDT and YNNKEL (reference sequence). The CDR3 DNA is TGTGCCAGCAATTCTGGACAGGGATCCCTTGGCTACACCTTC. This encodes CASNSGQGSLGYTF.